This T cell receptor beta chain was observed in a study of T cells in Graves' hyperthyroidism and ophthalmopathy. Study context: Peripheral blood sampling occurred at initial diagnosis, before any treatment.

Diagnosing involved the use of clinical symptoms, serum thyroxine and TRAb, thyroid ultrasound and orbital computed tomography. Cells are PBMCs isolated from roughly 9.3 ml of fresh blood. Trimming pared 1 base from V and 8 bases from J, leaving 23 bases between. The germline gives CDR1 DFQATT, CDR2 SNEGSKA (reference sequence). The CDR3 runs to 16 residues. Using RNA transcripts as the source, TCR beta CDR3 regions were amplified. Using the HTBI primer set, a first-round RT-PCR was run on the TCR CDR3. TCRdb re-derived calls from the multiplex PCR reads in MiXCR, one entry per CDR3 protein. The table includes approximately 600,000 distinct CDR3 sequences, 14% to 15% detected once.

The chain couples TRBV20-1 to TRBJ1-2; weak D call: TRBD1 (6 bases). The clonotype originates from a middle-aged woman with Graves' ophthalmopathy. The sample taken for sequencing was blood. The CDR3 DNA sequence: TGCAGTGCTAGAGCTATGAGGGAGGCACAGGGCGGAGGCTACACCTTC. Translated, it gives CSARAMREAQGGGYTF.